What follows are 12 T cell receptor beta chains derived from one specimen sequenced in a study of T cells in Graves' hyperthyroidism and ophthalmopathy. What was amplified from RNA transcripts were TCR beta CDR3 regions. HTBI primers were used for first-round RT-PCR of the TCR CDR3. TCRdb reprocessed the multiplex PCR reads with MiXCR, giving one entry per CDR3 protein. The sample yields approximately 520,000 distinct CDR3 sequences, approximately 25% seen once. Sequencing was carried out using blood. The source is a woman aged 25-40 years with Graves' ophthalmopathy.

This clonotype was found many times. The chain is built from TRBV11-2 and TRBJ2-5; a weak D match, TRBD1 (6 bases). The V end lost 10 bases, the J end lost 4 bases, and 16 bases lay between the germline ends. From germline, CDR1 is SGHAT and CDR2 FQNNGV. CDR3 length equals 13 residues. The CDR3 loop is CATLPGDRETQYF. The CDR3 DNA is TGTGCCACCCTACCAGGGGATCGAGAGACCCAGTACTTC. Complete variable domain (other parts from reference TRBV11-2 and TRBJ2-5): EAGVAQSPRYKIIEKRQSVAFWCNPISGHATLYWYQQILGQGPKLLIQFQNNGVVDDSQLPKDRFSAERLKGVDSTLKIQPAKLEDSAVYLCATLPGDRETQYFGPGTRLLVL.

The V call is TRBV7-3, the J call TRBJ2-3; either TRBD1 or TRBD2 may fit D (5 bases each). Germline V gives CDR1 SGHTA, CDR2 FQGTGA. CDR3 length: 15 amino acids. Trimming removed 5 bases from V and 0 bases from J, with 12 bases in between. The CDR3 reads CASSPGPMSTDTQYF. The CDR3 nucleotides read TGTGCCAGCAGCCCGGGGCCTATGAGCACAGATACGCAGTATTTT.

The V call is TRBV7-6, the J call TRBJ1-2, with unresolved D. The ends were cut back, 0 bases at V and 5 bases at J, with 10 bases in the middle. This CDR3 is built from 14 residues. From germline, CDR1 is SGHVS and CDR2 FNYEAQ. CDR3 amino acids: CASSLAEGKYGYTF. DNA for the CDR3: TGTGCCAGCAGCTTAGCCGAAGGGAAATATGGCTACACCTTC.

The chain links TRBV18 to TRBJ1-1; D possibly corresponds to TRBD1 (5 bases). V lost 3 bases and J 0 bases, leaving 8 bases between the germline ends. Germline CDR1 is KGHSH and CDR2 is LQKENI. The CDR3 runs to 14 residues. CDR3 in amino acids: CASSPWGVNTEAFF. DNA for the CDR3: TGTGCCAGCTCACCCTGGGGGGTGAACACTGAAGCTTTCTTT.

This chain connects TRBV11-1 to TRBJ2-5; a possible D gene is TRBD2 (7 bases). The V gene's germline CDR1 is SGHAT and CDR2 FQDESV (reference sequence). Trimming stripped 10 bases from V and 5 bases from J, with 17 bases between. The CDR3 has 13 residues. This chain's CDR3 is CAILAGGPETQYF. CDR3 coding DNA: TGTGCCATCTTGGCCGGGGGGCCGGAGACCCAGTACTTC.

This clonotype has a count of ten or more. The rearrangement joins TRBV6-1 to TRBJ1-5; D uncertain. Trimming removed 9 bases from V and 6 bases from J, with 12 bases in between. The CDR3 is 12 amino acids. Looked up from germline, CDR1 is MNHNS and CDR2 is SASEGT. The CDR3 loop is CASSKSAQPQHF. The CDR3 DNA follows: TGTGCCAGTAGTAAGAGCGCTCAGCCCCAGCATTTT.

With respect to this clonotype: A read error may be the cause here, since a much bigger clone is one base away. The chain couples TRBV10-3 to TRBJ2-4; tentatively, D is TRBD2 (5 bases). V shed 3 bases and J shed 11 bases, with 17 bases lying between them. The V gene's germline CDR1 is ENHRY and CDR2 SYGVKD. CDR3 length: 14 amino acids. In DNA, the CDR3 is TGTGCCATCAGTGAAGAGAGGGTGTCGAACGTTCAGTACTTC. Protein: CAISEERVSNVQYF.

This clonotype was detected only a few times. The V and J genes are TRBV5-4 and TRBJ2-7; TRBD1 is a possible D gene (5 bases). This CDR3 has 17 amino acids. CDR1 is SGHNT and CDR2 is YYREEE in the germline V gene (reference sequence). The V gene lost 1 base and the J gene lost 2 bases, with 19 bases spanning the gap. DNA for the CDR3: TGTGCCAGCAGCTTGCAGGGTTTGAGCAACCTGACCTACGAGCAGTACTTC. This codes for CASSLQGLSNLTYEQYF.

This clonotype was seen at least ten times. The CDR3 DNA reads as TGTGCCAGCGAGTCCGGGGGAAGCAATCAGCCCCAGCATTTT. Its protein is CASESGGSNQPQHF. The chain is built from TRBV19 and TRBJ1-5, with D possibly TRBD1 on 5 matching bases. V lost 9 bases and J 1 base, leaving 13 bases between the germline ends. This CDR3 contains 14 residues. The germline V gene encodes CDR1 LNHDA and CDR2 SQIVND (reference sequence).

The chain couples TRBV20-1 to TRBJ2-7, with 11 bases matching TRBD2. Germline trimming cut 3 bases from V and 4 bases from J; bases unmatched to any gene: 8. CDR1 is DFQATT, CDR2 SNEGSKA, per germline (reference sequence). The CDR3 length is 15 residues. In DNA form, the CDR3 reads TGCAGTGCTAGGAGTGGGGGGACTAGCGGTTACGAGCAGTACTTC. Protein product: CSARSGGTSGYEQYF.

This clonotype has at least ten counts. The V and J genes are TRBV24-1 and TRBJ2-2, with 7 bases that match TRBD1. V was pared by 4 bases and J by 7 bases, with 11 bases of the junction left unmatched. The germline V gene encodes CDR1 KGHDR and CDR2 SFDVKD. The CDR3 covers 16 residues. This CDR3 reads CATSDPRQGEGGELFF. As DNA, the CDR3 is TGTGCCACCAGTGACCCTAGACAGGGCGAGGGCGGGGAGCTGTTTTTT.

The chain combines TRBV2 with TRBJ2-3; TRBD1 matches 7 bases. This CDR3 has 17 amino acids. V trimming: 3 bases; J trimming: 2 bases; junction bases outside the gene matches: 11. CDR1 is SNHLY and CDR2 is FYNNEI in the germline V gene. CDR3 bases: TGTGCCAGCAGTGAGTCCGGGACAGTTAAACCCACAGATACGCAGTATTTT. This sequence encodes CASSESGTVKPTDTQYF.